These T cell receptor beta chains were read from a single sample in a study of shared clonotypes between healthy human individuals. Using immunoSEQ multiplex PCR, the repertoire was profiled, and TCRdb retains in-frame clones only, with some absent. This repertoire shows 470,000 or so clones, around 80% found once; its top ten account for about 11%. Sequencing used PBMCs. The receptor set was obtained from a woman in her 40s in good health. Some clones in this sample may be carry-over from other donors' samples. CDR3s include the opening cysteine and the closing phenylalanine or tryptophan. The order of the fields is D gene, CDR3 length, V gene, clone size, J gene, CDR3 protein, CDR3 DNA. D genes are given only for firm matches. Not every row has a clone size; where given, it reads once, few, many or a size class.

>TRBD1|14|TRBV5-5|once|TRBJ2-7
CASSWDRGGYEQYF
TGTGCCAGCAGCTGGGACAGGGGAGGCTACGAGCAGTACTTC
>TRBD1|18|TRBV28|NA|TRBJ2-6
CASSPAQGASSGANVLTF
TGTGCCAGCAGTCCTGCACAGGGGGCCTCCTCTGGGGCCAACGTCCTGACTTTC
>NA|14|TRBV6-1|few|TRBJ2-5
CASLGLRLGETQYF
TGTGCCAGCCTCGGCCTGAGGCTCGGGGAGACCCAGTACTTC
>NA|14|TRBV18|few|TRBJ1-4
CASSPQYRDEKLFF
TGTGCCAGCTCACCACAGTACCGGGATGAAAAACTGTTTTTT
>NA|14|TRBV5-1|NA|TRBJ2-3
CASSLAQLTDTQYF
TGCGCCAGCAGCTTGGCCCAGCTCACAGATACGCAGTATTTT
>TRBD1|14|TRBV9|few|TRBJ1-4
CASSAGQTNEKLFF
TGTGCCAGCAGCGCGGGACAGACTAATGAAAAACTGTTTTTT
>TRBD2|14|TRBV30|NA|TRBJ2-1
CAWSVGLAGNEQFF
TGTGCCTGGAGTGTAGGTCTAGCGGGCAATGAGCAGTTCTTC
>TRBD1|12|TRBV29-1|NA|TRBJ2-7
CSAGRTGDEQYF
TGCAGCGCAGGGAGGACAGGGGACGAGCAGTACTTC
>NA|14|TRBV6-6|few|TRBJ2-3
CASSGGSLTDTQYF
TGTGCCAGCAGTGGGGGGAGCCTCACAGATACGCAGTATTTT
>NA|13|TRBV18|NA|TRBJ1-6
CASSPQANSPLHF
TGTGCCAGCTCACCGCAAGCGAATTCACCCCTCCACTTT
>TRBD1|17|TRBV28|NA|TRBJ2-4
CASSLWKGGIGKNIQYF
TGTGCCAGCAGTTTATGGAAAGGGGGCATCGGCAAAAACATTCAGTACTTC
>NA|14|TRBV14|NA|TRBJ2-2
CASSIQRISGELFF
TGTGCCAGCAGTATCCAGAGAATATCCGGGGAGCTGTTTTTT
>NA|12|TRBV30|once|TRBJ2-7
CAWSKGGYEQYF
TGTGCCTGGAGTAAAGGGGGATACGAGCAGTACTTC
>NA|12|TRBV5-8|NA|TRBJ1-5
CASSFSDQPQHF
TGTGCCAGCAGCTTTTCTGATCAGCCCCAGCATTTT
>TRBD2|14|TRBV10-3|few|TRBJ2-1
CATSQTSAYNEQFF
TGTGCCACCAGCCAGACTAGCGCCTACAATGAGCAGTTCTTC
>NA|15|TRBV5-1|NA|TRBJ2-3
CASSLAGVAVDTQYF
TGCGCCAGCAGCTTGGCCGGGGTAGCGGTGGATACGCAGTATTTT
>TRBD2|13|TRBV7-2|few|TRBJ2-3
CASGVAGVDTQYF
TGTGCCAGCGGAGTAGCGGGAGTCGATACGCAGTATTTT
>NA|16|TRBV5-1|once|TRBJ1-3
CASSTGSASLGNTIYF
TGCGCCAGCAGCACAGGTTCGGCGTCACTAGGAAACACCATATATTTT
>TRBD2|14|TRBV29-1|NA|TRBJ2-1
CSVAGLAVSNEQFF
TGCAGCGTCGCCGGTCTAGCGGTGTCGAATGAGCAGTTCTTC
>TRBD1|16|TRBV29-1|NA|TRBJ2-1
CSVEARSGQAAGEQFF
TGCAGCGTTGAAGCCCGGAGTGGACAGGCTGCGGGTGAGCAGTTCTTC
>NA|13|TRBV28|NA|TRBJ1-5
CASSGGLNQPQHF
TGTGCCAGCAGTGGAGGGTTAAATCAGCCCCAGCATTTT
>TRBD1|17|TRBV13|NA|TRBJ2-5
CASSLGGTGKQQETQYF
TGTGCCAGCAGCTTAGGGGGGACAGGCAAGCAGCAAGAGACCCAGTACTTC
>TRBD1|13|TRBV5-1|NA|TRBJ1-4
CASSLTGAEKLFF
TGCGCCAGCAGCTTGACAGGGGCGGAAAAACTGTTTTTT
>TRBD2|13|TRBV29-1|NA|TRBJ2-5
CSVVLAGLETQYF
TGCAGCGTTGTACTAGCGGGTTTAGAGACCCAGTACTTC
>NA|14|TRBV30|NA|TRBJ2-7
CAWSMGGGSYEQYF
TGTGCCTGGAGTATGGGGGGCGGGTCATACGAGCAGTACTTC
>TRBD1|17|TRBV10-3|NA|TRBJ2-2
CAIRDSRGQGASGELFF
TGTGCCATCAGAGATAGTCGAGGACAGGGGGCGTCCGGGGAGCTGTTTTTT
>TRBD1|14|TRBV4-3|NA|TRBJ1-1
CASSQALMDREPFF
TGCGCCAGCAGCCAGGCCCTGATGGACAGGGAGCCTTTCTTT
>TRBD2|16|TRBV5-1|NA|TRBJ2-3
CASSLGREEILDTQYF
TGCGCCAGCAGCTTGGGGCGGGAGGAGATTCTAGATACGCAGTATTTT
>TRBD2|14|TRBV11-2|NA|TRBJ2-7
CASSLEAGGTEQYF
TGTGCCAGCAGCTTAGAAGCGGGAGGGACCGAGCAGTACTTC
>NA|13|TRBV28|NA|TRBJ2-7
CASSPPGMYEQYF
TGTGCCAGCAGTCCCCCAGGGATGTACGAGCAGTACTTC
>NA|12|TRBV5-6|once|TRBJ1-2
CASSLPNYGYTF
TGTGCCAGCAGCTTGCCAAACTATGGCTACACCTTC
>NA|18|TRBV15|many|TRBJ2-5
CATSPRGGGGAFRETQYF
TGTGCCACCAGTCCACGGGGAGGTGGCGGGGCCTTCAGGGAGACCCAGTACTTC
>NA|13|TRBV7-9|NA|TRBJ2-7
CASSFSGDYEQYF
TGTGCCAGCAGCTTTTCCGGGGACTACGAGCAGTACTTC
>TRBD2|15|TRBV2|NA|TRBJ2-3
CASSEREGRTDTQYF
TGTGCCAGCAGTGAGCGGGAGGGCCGAACAGATACGCAGTATTTT
>NA|12|TRBV30|NA|TRBJ2-5
CAWGHLQETQYF
TGTGCCTGGGGACACTTACAAGAGACCCAGTACTTC
>NA|14|TRBV7-2|NA|TRBJ2-5
CASSLTRGAETQYF
TGTGCCAGCAGCTTAACTAGGGGGGCGGAGACCCAGTACTTC
>NA|14|TRBV13|once|TRBJ1-1
CASSLDGWNTEAFF
TGTGCCAGCAGCTTAGATGGCTGGAACACTGAAGCTTTCTTT
>NA|15|TRBV6-1|NA|TRBJ1-2
CASSDRPGTIYGYTF
TGTGCCAGCAGTGACCGGCCGGGGACCATCTATGGCTACACCTTC
>TRBD1|15|TRBV18|NA|TRBJ1-1
CASSPRTGLNTEAFF
TGTGCCAGCTCACCGAGGACAGGGTTGAACACTGAAGCTTTCTTT
>NA|11|TRBV11-2|NA|TRBJ1-1
CASSPRDEAFF
TGTGCCAGCAGCCCCAGGGATGAAGCTTTCTTT
>NA|14|TRBV18|once|TRBJ1-1
CASSPFVPNTEAFF
TGTGCCAGCTCACCATTCGTTCCTAACACTGAAGCTTTCTTT
>TRBD2|18|TRBV9|NA|TRBJ2-3
CASSVKIGKAGVTDTQYF
TGTGCCAGCAGCGTAAAGATAGGGAAGGCGGGGGTGACAGATACGCAGTATTTT
>TRBD2|13|TRBV11-3|once|TRBJ2-1
CASSRGLVNEQFF
TGTGCCAGCAGCCGGGGACTAGTCAATGAGCAGTTCTTC
>NA|15|TRBV2|NA|TRBJ1-5
CASTLSGDSNQPQHF
TGTGCCAGCACCTTGTCCGGGGATAGCAATCAGCCCCAGCATTTT
>TRBD2|14|TRBV29-1|NA|TRBJ2-3
CSAGTSGSTDTQYF
TGCAGCGCCGGGACTAGCGGGAGCACAGATACGCAGTATTTT
>NA|14|TRBV7-6|NA|TRBJ2-2
CASSPDRSTGELFF
TGTGCCAGCAGCCCGGACCGGAGCACCGGGGAGCTGTTTTTT
>NA|14|TRBV2|NA|TRBJ2-7
CASSLRESALEQYF
TGTGCCAGCAGCCTCCGGGAGTCAGCCCTCGAGCAGTACTTC
>TRBD2|16|TRBV10-3|NA|TRBJ2-5
CAISRTSGVSQETQYF
TGTGCCATCAGCCGGACTAGCGGGGTTTCTCAAGAGACCCAGTACTTC